This TCR beta chain comes out of a study of T cell responses to AZD1222 COVID-19 vaccine (dated by TCRdb to the early 2020s). General notes on the study: Because spike-specific TCR depth and breadth did not differ between the two schedules, AZD1222 recipients who got a second dose at roughly 4 weeks were pooled with those who got a second dose at roughly 12 weeks. TCR sequencing covered some 240 trial participants: around 210 given two doses of AZD1222 and approximately 26 given two doses of MenACWY control vaccine. Trial participants were enrolled into age subgroups of 18-55, 56-69 and 70-plus years, which contained approximately 150, 28 and 58 TCR-sequenced participants, respectively. What the study reported, not specific to this receptor: Nearly half of unique spike-specific TCRs reportedly recognized epitopes outside regions mutated in the B.1.351 and B.1.1.7 variants. CD4 TCRs associated with the vaccine covered the entire spike protein, and the dominant responses were in regions 160-218 and 743-854. Participants were mostly white British, with more females than males. The authors suggested clonal diversity may have been underestimated. A significant rise in spike-specific TCR breadth and depth was observed after two AZD1222 doses relative to day 0 and relative to MenACWY recipients. Because no day 14 peak-response samples were available, the repertoires could be characterized only after the peak T cell response. In the small 56-69-year group, the increase in depth fell short of significance, most likely because of low power. Conclusions about previously exposed vaccinees were limited because only six AZD1222 recipients were SARS-CoV-2 seropositive at baseline.

Points on this clone: It lacks a known antigen. Within one base of it there is no much larger clone, and no base qualities were kept.

The CDR3 regions of human TCRbeta chains were analyzed by immunosequencing. The study's processing was this. Repertoire TCRs were matched against a reference library of SARS-CoV-2-specific TCRs generated with the MIRA antigen-specificity platform. Breadth was defined as the fraction of unique TCRs that were SARS-CoV-2-associated, and depth was defined as the fraction of total T cells that were SARS-CoV-2-associated. Using the MIRA data, every spike-specific TCR was mapped to the spike region that the TCR reacted to and assigned to either a CD4 or a CD8 class. Log10-transformed breadth and depth values were compared by one-way ANOVA with Sidak's multiple comparisons tests. Here the immuneACCESS table is served through TCRdb, limited to in-frame sequences with V and J called. Missing clones are a known gap in these copies; in checked studies unresolved V genes cover under half, and the rest lacks a known reason. Clonal size and the V and J genes are those of that table, whereas D and trimming came from the DNA. For this sample there are about 97,000 clones; more than 85% appear just once. The ten largest clonotypes hold under 8.5% of the sample.

Inclusive of the bounding cysteine and phenylalanine, the CDR3 is 16 residues long. Only the CDR3 DNA stays, 48 bases, in frame from base 1. V has 4 bases trimmed and J has 3 bases trimmed; junction bases matching no gene number 9. The germline V gene provides CDR1 KGHDR and CDR2 SFDVKD. The time point label on this specimen signifies: baseline before first vaccination. Vaccinee samples were obtained from the UK trials COV001 and COV002, which included a single-blind randomized controlled phase 2/3 trial of AZD1222 (ChAdOx1 nCoV-19) in healthy adults. Trial participant PBMC samples were collected at day 0 and day 28 after the second dose for TCRbeta chain sequencing.

Here the sequenced sample was peripheral blood, taken on day 0 of AZD1222 vaccination. Here the chain combines TRBV24-1 and TRBJ2-7; 9 middle bases align to TRBD1. The sequence derives from an adult in good health. The CDR3 region has the sequence CATSEHAPGQGYEQYF. The nucleotide sequence reads TGTGCCACCAGTGAACACGCGCCGGGACAGGGCTACGAGCAGTACTTC.